These 26 T cell receptor beta chains were all obtained from the same sample, sequenced in a study of T cell therapy after organ transplantation. Some clones are missing from TCRdb's copy, which holds only in-frame ones; the method was immunoSEQ multiplex PCR. Of more than 15,000 clones in the sample, 85% were seen once. The antigens these receptors bind are not known. The time point was: 20-29 weeks after completion of therapy. The sample consisted of CD8+ T cells from blood, taken after autologous CMV-specific T cell therapy. These receptors were collected from a human patient who had received a solid organ transplant and had CMV disease. Some T cells may originate from the graft donor.

The J gene is TRBJ2-1, the V gene TRBV15, with D tentatively TRBD1 or TRBD2 (5 bases each). Germline V lookup: CDR1 LNHNV, CDR2 YYDKDF (reference sequence). The V and J ends lost 0 bases and 4 bases respectively, with 16 bases between them. The CDR3 totals 17 residues. This CDR3 is CATSRDEGLFRYNEQFF. The CDR3 DNA is TGTGCCACCAGCAGAGATGAGGGGCTCTTCAGGTACAATGAGCAGTTCTTC.

The chain recombines TRBV10-3 with TRBJ1-2, with TRBD1 matching 11 bases. V dropped 6 bases and J dropped 6; count of bases not matched to a gene: 15. This CDR3 has 17 residues. CDR1 and CDR2 (germline): ENHRY, SYGVKD. CDR3 nucleotides: TGTGCCATCAGCCCCGCTGAACTCGGGACAGGGGGGGATGGCTACACCTTC. As protein: CAISPAELGTGGDGYTF.

This chain uses TRBV29-1 with TRBJ2-7, with D possibly TRBD1 on 5 matching bases. Germline CDR1 reads SQVTM; CDR2 reads ANQGSEA. CDR3 size: 13 residues. Trimming removed 2 bases from V and 5 bases from J, with 13 bases in between. CDR3 sequence: CSVESLDSHEQYF. The CDR3 DNA reads as TGCAGCGTTGAATCCCTCGACAGTCACGAGCAGTACTTC.

The chain joins TRBV7-8 to TRBJ2-1, with D unclear. Trimming removed 1 base at V and 6 bases at J, with 7 bases between. Germline lookup yields CDR1 SGHVS and CDR2 FQNEAQ. The CDR3 is 13 residues long. The CDR3 DNA reads as TGTGCCAGCAGCTTAGTGGATCGCAATGAGCAGTTCTTC. Protein: CASSLVDRNEQFF.

The table lists this clone with a count of one. The rearrangement joins TRBV7-8 to TRBJ2-2; 12 bases align to TRBD1. Germline V gene lookup returns CDR1 SGHVS and CDR2 FQNEAQ. CDR3 size: 16 residues. V lost 6 bases, J lost 2 bases, and 4 bases stayed unmatched. The CDR3 bases are TGTGCCAGCAGAAAGGGACAGGGGGCAAACACCGGGGAGCTGTTTTTT. Protein product: CASRKGQGANTGELFF.

The V gene is TRBV12-5, the J gene TRBJ1-2, with TRBD1 matching over 7 bases. This CDR3 contains 13 residues. CDR1 and CDR2 from the germline V gene are LGHNT and FRNRAP. J lost 9 bases, V lost 5 bases, and 9 bases had no gene match. The CDR3 region has the DNA TGTGCTAGTGGTCGGGACAGATCTATTAGCTACACCTTC. It is translated as CASGRDRSISYTF.

This chain connects TRBV7-9 to TRBJ2-7; either TRBD1 or TRBD2 may supply D (5 bases each). In germline, CDR1 is SEHNR, CDR2 FQNEAQ (reference sequence). The V and J ends lost 2 bases and 2 bases respectively, with 13 bases between them. This CDR3 contains 15 residues. The CDR3 DNA follows: TGTGCCAGCAGCTTACGGGGACGGGGACCCTACGAGCAGTACTTC. Residues: CASSLRGRGPYEQYF.

V and J are TRBV4-1 and TRBJ2-5, with D tentatively TRBD1 (6 bases). The V gene lost 3 bases and the J gene lost 0 bases, with 8 bases spanning the gap. The CDR3 spans 14 residues. Germline V gene sequence: CDR1 MGHRA, CDR2 YSYEKL. For the CDR3, the DNA is TGCGCCAGCAGCCAGGACAGATACCAAGAGACCCAGTACTTC. Translation: CASSQDRYQETQYF.

The chain has TRBV6-6 and TRBJ1-1; no clear D. The CDR3 loop spans 14 amino acids. The germline V gene encodes CDR1 MNHNY and CDR2 SVGAGI (reference sequence). Between the trimmed V and J ends, which lost 4 bases and 8 bases, there was a span of 17 bases. The CDR3 region is CASSSPGSPVEAFF. DNA for the CDR3: TGTGCCAGCAGTTCCCCGGGCTCCCCCGTCGAAGCTTTCTTT.

This sequence joins TRBV19 and TRBJ2-3; 7 bases align to TRBD1. With V trimmed by 6 bases and J by 4 bases, 7 bases remained unmatched. Germline CDR1 and CDR2: LNHDA and SQIVND (reference sequence). The length of the CDR3 is 14 residues. The CDR3 DNA reads TGTGCCAGTAGCGCACCCACAGGGGCAGATACGCAGTATTTT. Amino acids: CASSAPTGADTQYF.

This chain links TRBV27 with TRBJ1-1; D is possibly TRBD1 (6 bases). This CDR3 is built from 14 residues. The V end lost 5 bases, the J end lost 8 bases, and 18 bases lay between the germline ends. CDR1 MNHEY and CDR2 SMNVEV come from the germline V gene (reference sequence). This CDR3 reads CASSATPQGLEAFF. In DNA form, the CDR3 reads TGTGCCAGCAGTGCAACGCCACAGGGCCTCGAAGCTTTCTTT.

V and J are TRBV7-2 and TRBJ1-5; unclear D gene. V lost 5 bases, J lost 3 bases, and 14 bases lay in between. Germline lookup yields CDR1 SGHTA and CDR2 FQGNSA. This CDR3 is 15 amino acids long. CDR3 in amino acids: CASSPGRAPNQPQHF. The CDR3 nucleotides read TGTGCCAGCAGCCCCGGACGGGCCCCCAATCAGCCCCAGCATTTT.

The V gene is TRBV6-4, the J gene TRBJ2-3; 9 bases match TRBD2. This CDR3 has 17 amino acids. The germline CDR1 and CDR2 sequences are MRHNA and SNTAGT. V shed 2 bases, J shed 3 bases, and the junction held 9 bases outside the gene matches. This chain's CDR3 is CASSDQASGISTDTQYF. CDR3 nucleotide sequence: TGTGCCAGCAGTGACCAGGCTAGCGGGATATCGACAGATACGCAGTATTTT.

CDR3 sequence: CAWSGTGQETQYF. DNA for the CDR3: TGTGCCTGGTCCGGGACAGGGCAAGAGACCCAGTACTTC. The chain employs TRBV30 and TRBJ2-5; 9 bases are a match to TRBD1. After removal of 5 bases from V and 2 bases from J, the junction contained 3 bases not matched to a gene. This CDR3 has 13 residues. Per germline, CDR1 GTSNPN and CDR2 SVGIG (reference sequence).

As DNA, the CDR3 is TGTGCCAGCAGTACTCCGGGACAGGGACATGGCTACACCTTC. It encodes CASSTPGQGHGYTF. The chain couples TRBV6-6 to TRBJ1-2; 9 bases map to TRBD1. Germline CDR1 is MNHNY and CDR2 is SVGAGI (reference sequence). V lost 5 bases and J lost 6; bases outside the gene matches: 7. CDR3 length: 14 residues.

A note on this clone: Within the sample, other DNA sequences also encode this same CDR3. The J gene is TRBJ1-5, the V gene TRBV7-2, with 8 bases matching TRBD1. CDR1 SGHTA and CDR2 FQGNSA come from the germline V gene. The CDR3 spans 14 residues. V was clipped by 3 bases and J by 3 bases; unmatched bases: 1. This CDR3 is CASSLGQDNQPQHF. In DNA, the CDR3 is TGTGCCAGCAGCTTGGGACAGGACAATCAGCCCCAGCATTTT.

This clone is medium-sized. The rearrangement links TRBV5-6 to TRBJ1-2, with a tentative D call TRBD1 (6 bases). The CDR3 runs 13 residues. Deletions cut 4 bases from V and 4 bases from J, with 11 bases between. CDR1 and CDR2 (germline): SGHDT, YYEEEE. The CDR3 loop reads CASSRQDTYGYTF. The CDR3 DNA sequence: TGTGCCAGCAGCCGACAGGATACCTATGGCTACACCTTC.

This clone was recorded a few times. The chain links TRBV19 to TRBJ1-4, with D perhaps matching TRBD1 (5 bases). The CDR3 totals 13 residues. V dropped 7 bases and J dropped 5 bases, with 11 bases sitting between them. Germline assignment: CDR1 LNHDA and CDR2 SQIVND (reference sequence). CDR3 residues: CASTRGENEKLFF. Written as DNA, the CDR3 is TGTGCCAGTACGAGAGGGGAAAATGAAAAACTGTTTTTT.

The chain recombines TRBV6-5 with TRBJ2-3; no firm D call. The germline V and J ends were trimmed by 6 bases and 2 bases, with 6 bases remaining between them. Per the germline V gene, CDR1 is MNHEY and CDR2 is SVGAGI. This CDR3 contains 12 residues. CDR3 loop: CASRTNTDTQYF. DNA for the CDR3: TGTGCCAGCAGAACTAACACAGATACGCAGTATTTT.

The chain joins TRBV10-2 to TRBJ2-7; TRBD2 agrees at 8 bases. The CDR3 length is 15 residues. Germline values: CDR1 WSHSY, CDR2 SAAADI. Trimming at V came to 2 bases and at J to 2 bases, leaving 5 bases not matched to a gene. CDR3 residues: CASSEVGLATYEQYF. The CDR3 coding sequence is TGCGCCAGCAGTGAGGTCGGACTAGCCACCTACGAGCAGTACTTC.

This chain links TRBV4-1 with TRBJ1-2; no clear D gene. Trimming shortened V by 1 base and J by 8 bases, and 14 bases separated the two germline ends. Germline V CDR1 and CDR2: MGHRA, YSYEKL. The CDR3 spans 14 residues. The DNA for the CDR3 is TGCGCCAGCAGCCAAGGTAGGGATTCGGGCGGCTACACCTTC. Its protein is CASSQGRDSGGYTF.

The CDR3 spells CASRVSDRNYGYTF. The CDR3 coding sequence is TGCGCCAGCCGAGTGAGTGACAGAAACTATGGCTACACCTTC. This rearrangement joins TRBV5-1 to TRBJ1-2; weak D call: TRBD1 (5 bases). The CDR3 consists of 14 residues. V shed 7 bases and J shed 2 bases, with 15 bases lying between them. Germline-derived CDR1 and CDR2 are SGHRS and YFSETQ.

V usage is TRBV5-4 and J usage is TRBJ1-2; D remains unclear. Trimming stripped 4 bases from V and 8 bases from J, with 12 bases between. The CDR3 is made up of 12 amino acids. Germline CDR1 and CDR2: SGHNT and YYREEE (reference sequence). The chain's CDR3 is CASSPDFWGYTF. The CDR3 DNA sequence: TGTGCCAGCAGCCCGGATTTTTGGGGCTACACCTTC. The complete variable domain, with remaining parts taken from reference TRBV5-4 and TRBJ1-2, reads ETGVTQSPTHLIKTRGQQVTLRCSSQSGHNTVSWYQQALGQGPQFIFQYYREEENGRGNFPPRFSGLQFPNYSSELNVNALELDDSALYLCASSPDFWGYTFGSGTRLTVV.

V usage is TRBV7-9 and J usage is TRBJ2-5; TRBD2 is a possible D gene (6 bases). The V gene lost 7 bases and the J gene lost 5 bases, with 14 bases spanning the gap. Germline V lookup: CDR1 SEHNR, CDR2 FQNEAQ (reference sequence). The CDR3 sequence is 13 residues long. The CDR3 protein is CASTQGGLETQYF. CDR3 bases: TGTGCCAGCACCCAGGGAGGCTTGGAGACCCAGTACTTC.

The CDR3 here is CASSYRSPAHEQYF. The CDR3 DNA reads as TGCGCCAGCAGCTACCGGTCCCCTGCCCACGAGCAGTACTTC. V and J are TRBV4-1 and TRBJ2-7; D gene unclear. The CDR3 runs to 14 residues. V was cut by 5 bases and J by 5 bases, with 16 bases left in between. CDR1 and CDR2 from the germline V gene are MGHRA and YSYEKL.

This sequence joins TRBV11-2 and TRBJ2-7; D is unclear. Per germline, CDR1 SGHAT and CDR2 FQNNGV. This CDR3 has 10 residues. The germline V and J ends were trimmed by 4 bases and 2 bases, with 0 bases remaining between them. CDR3 region: CASSSYEQYF. CDR3 DNA sequence: TGTGCCAGCAGCTCCTACGAGCAGTACTTC.